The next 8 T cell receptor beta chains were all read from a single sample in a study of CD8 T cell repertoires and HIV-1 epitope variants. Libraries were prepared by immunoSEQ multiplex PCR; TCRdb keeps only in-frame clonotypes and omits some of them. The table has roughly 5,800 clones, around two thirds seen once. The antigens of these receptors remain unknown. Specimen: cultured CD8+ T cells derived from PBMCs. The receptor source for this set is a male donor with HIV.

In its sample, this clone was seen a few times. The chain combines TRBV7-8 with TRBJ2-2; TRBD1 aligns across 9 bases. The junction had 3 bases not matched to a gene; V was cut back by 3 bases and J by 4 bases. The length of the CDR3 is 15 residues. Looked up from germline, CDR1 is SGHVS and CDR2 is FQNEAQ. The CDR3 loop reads CASSLGTGLTGELFF. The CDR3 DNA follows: TGTGCCAGCAGCTTGGGGACAGGGCTCACCGGGGAGCTGTTTTTT.

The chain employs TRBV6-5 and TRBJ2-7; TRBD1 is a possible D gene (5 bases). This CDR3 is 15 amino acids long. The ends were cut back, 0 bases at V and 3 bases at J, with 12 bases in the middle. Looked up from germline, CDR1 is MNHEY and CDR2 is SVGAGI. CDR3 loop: CASSYSPGLDYEQYF. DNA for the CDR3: TGTGCCAGCAGTTACTCGCCAGGGTTAGACTACGAGCAGTACTTC.

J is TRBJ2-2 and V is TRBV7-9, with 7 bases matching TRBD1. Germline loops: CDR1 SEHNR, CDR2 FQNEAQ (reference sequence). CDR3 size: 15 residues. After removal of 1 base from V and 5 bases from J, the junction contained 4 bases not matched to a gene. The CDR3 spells CASSLDRGWTGELFF. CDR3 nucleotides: TGTGCCAGCAGCTTAGACAGGGGATGGACCGGGGAGCTGTTTTTT.

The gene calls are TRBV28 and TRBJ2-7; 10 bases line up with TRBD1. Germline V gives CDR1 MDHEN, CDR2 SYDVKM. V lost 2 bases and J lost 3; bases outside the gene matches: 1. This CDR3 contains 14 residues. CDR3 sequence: CASSLGTGVYEQYF. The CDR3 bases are TGTGCCAGCAGTTTAGGGACAGGGGTCTACGAGCAGTACTTC.

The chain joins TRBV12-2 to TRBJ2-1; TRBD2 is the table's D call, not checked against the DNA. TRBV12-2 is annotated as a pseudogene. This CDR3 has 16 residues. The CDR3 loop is CASRPPPGLAYNEQFF. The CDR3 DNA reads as TGTGCAAGTCGCCCTCCACCGGGACTAGCCTACAATGAGCAGTTCTTC.

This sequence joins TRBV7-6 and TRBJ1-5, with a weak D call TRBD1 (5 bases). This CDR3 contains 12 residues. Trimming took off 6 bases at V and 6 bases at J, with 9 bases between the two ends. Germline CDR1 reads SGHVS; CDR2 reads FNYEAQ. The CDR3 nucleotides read TGTGCCAGCAGAGCGGGGACTCAGCCCCAGCATTTT. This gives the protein CASRAGTQPQHF. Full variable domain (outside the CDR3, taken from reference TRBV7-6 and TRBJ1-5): GAGVSQSPRYKVTKRGQDVALRCDPISGHVSLYWYRQALGQGPEFLTYFNYEAQQDKSGLPNDRFSAERPEGSISTLTIQRTEQRDSAMYRCASRAGTQPQHFGDGTRLSIL.

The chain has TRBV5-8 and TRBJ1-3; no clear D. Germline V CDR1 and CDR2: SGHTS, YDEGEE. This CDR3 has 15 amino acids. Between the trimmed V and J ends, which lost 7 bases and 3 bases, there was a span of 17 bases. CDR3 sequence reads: CASPPNQRGGNTIYF. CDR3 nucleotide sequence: TGTGCCAGCCCGCCGAATCAGCGGGGTGGAAACACCATATATTTT.

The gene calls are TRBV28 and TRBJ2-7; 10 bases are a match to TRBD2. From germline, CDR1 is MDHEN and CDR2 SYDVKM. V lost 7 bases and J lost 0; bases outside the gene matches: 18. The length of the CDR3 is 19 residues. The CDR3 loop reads CASNLTVRMGTSDSYEQYF. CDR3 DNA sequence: TGTGCCAGCAACCTAACCGTTCGTATGGGGACTAGCGACTCCTACGAGCAGTACTTC.